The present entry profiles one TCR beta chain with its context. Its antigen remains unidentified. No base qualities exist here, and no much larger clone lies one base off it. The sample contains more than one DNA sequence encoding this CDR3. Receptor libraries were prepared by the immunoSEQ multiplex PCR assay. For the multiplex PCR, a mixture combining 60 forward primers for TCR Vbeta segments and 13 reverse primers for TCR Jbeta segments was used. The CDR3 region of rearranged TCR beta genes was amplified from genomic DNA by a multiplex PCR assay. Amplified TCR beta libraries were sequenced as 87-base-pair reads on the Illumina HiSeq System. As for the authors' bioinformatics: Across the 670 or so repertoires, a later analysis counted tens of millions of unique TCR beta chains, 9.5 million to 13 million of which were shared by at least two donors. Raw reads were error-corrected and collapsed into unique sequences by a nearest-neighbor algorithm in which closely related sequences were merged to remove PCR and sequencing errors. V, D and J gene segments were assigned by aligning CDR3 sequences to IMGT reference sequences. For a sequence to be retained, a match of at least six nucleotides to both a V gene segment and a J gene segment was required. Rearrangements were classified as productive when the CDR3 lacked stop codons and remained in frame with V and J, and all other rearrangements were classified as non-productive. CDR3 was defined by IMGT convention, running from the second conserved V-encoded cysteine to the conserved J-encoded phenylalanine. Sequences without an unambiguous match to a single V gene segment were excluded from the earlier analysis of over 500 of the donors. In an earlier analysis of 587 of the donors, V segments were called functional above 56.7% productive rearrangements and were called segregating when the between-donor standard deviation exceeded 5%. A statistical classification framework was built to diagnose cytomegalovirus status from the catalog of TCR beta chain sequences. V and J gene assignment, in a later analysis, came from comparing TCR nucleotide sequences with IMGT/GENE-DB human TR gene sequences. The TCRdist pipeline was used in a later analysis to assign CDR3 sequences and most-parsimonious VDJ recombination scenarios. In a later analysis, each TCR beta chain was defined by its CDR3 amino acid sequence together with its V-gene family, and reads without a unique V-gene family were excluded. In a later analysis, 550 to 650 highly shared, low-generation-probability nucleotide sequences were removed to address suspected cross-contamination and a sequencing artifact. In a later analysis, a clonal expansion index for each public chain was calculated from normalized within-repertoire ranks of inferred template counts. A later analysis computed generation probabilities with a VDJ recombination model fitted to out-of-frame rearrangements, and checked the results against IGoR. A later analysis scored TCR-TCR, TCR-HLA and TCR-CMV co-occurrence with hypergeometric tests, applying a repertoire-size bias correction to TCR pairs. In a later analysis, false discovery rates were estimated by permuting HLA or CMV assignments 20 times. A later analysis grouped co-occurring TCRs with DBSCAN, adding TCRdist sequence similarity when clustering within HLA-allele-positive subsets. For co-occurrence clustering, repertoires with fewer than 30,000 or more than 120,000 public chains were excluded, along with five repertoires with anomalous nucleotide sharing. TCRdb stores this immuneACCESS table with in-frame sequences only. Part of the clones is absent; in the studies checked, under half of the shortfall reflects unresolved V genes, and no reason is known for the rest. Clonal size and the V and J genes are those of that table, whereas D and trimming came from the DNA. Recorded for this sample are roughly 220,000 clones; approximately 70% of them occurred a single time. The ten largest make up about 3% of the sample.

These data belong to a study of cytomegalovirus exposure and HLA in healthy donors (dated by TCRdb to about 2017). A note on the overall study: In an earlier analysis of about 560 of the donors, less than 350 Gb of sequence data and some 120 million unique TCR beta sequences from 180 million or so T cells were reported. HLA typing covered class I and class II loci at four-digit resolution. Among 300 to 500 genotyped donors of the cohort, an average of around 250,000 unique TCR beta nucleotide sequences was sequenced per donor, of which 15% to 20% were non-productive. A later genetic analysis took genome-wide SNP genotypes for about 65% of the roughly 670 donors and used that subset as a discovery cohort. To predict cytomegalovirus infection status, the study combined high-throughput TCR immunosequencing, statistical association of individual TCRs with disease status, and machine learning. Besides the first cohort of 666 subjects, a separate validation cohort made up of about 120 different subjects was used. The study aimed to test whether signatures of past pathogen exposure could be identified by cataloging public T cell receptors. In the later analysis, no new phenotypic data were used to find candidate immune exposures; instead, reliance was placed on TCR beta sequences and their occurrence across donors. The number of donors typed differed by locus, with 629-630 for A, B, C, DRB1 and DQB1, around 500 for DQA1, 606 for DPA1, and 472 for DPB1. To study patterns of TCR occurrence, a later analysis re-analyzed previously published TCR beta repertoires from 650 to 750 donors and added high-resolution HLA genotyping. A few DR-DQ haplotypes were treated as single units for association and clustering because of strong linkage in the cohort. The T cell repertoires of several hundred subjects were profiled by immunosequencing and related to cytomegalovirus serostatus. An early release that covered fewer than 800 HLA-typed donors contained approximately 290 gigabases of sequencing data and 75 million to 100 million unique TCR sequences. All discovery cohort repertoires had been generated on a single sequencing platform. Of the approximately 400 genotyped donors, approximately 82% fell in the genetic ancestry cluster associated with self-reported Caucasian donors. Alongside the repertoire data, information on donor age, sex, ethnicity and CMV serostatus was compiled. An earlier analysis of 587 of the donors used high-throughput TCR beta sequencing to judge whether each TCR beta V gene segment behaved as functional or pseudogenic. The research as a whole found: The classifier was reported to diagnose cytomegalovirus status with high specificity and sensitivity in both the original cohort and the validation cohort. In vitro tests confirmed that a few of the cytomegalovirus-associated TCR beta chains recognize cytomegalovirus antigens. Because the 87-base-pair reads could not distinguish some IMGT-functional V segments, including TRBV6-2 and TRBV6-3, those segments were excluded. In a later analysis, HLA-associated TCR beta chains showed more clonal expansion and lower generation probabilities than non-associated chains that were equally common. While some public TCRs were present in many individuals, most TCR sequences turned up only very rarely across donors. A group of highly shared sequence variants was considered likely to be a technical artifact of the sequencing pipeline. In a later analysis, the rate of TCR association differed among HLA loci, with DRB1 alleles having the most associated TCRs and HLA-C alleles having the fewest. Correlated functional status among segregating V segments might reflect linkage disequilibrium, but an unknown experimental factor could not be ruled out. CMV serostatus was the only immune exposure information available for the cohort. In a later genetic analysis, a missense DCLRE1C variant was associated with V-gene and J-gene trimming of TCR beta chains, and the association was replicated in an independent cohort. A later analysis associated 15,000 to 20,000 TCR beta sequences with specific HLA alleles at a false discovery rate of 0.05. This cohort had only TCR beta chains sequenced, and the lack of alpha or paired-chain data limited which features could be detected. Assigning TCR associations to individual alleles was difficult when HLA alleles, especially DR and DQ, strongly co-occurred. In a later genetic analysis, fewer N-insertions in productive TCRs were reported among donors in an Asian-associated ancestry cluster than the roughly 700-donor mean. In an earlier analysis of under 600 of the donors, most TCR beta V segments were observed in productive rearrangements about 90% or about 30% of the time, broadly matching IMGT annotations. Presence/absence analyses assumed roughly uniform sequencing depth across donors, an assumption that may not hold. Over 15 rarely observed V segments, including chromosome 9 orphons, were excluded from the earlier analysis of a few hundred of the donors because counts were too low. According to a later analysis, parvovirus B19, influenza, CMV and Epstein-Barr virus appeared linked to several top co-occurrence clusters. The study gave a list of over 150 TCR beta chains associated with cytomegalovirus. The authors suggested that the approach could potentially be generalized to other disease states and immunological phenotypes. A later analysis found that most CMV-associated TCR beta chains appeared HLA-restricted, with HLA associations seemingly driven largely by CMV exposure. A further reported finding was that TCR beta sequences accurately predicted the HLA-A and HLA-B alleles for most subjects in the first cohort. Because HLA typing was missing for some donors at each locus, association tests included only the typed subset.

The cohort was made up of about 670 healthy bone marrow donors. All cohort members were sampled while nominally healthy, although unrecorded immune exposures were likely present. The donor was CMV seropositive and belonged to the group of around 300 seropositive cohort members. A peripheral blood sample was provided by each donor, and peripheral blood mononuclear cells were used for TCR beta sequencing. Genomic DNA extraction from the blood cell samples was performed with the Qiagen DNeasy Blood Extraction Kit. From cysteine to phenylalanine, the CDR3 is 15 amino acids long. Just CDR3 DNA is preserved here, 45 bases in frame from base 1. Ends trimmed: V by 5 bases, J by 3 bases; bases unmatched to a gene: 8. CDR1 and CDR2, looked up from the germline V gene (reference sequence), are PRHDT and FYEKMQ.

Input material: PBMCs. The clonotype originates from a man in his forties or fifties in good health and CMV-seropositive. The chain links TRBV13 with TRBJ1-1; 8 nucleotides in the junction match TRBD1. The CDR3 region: CASSAEDRVYTEAFF. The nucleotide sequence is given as TGTGCCAGCAGCGCCGAGGACAGGGTTTACACTGAAGCTTTCTTT. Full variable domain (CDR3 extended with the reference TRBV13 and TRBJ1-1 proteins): AAGVIQSPRHLIKEKRETATLKCYPIPRHDTVYWYQQGPGQDPQFLISFYEKMQSDKGSIPDRFSAQQFSDYHSELNMSSLELGDSALYFCASSAEDRVYTEAFFGQGTRLTVV.